The rows below give T cell receptor beta chains drawn from one sample of a study of human T cells and chemical hapten exposure. TCRdb redid the calling of the RACE reads with MiXCR, one entry per CDR3 protein. Seen here are around 180,000 distinct CDR3 sequences, roughly 30% observed once, and the top ten hold 2.5% to 3.5%. The sequenced sample was whole blood, obtained in connection with sensitization to the hapten diphenylcyclopropenone (DPC). These receptors were obtained from a woman between 25 and 40 years old with alopecia areata. Some clones in this sample may be carry-over from other donors' samples. CDR3s include the opening cysteine and the closing phenylalanine or tryptophan. Each record gives: V gene, J gene, CDR3 length, CDR3 protein.

V gene: TRBV12-3/TRBV12-4
J gene: TRBJ1-4
CDR3 length: 14
CDR3 protein: CASRTGTGDEKLFF

V gene: TRBV6-2/TRBV6-3
J gene: TRBJ2-6
CDR3 length: 13
CDR3 protein: CASKTDGANVLTF

V gene: TRBV28
J gene: TRBJ1-1
CDR3 length: 11
CDR3 protein: CASSGLSEAFF

V gene: TRBV6-6
J gene: TRBJ1-2
CDR3 length: 14
CDR3 protein: CASSHRDRFYGYTF

V gene: TRBV4-3
J gene: TRBJ2-7
CDR3 length: 13
CDR3 protein: CASSHGNSYEQYF

V gene: TRBV15
J gene: TRBJ1-6
CDR3 length: 14
CDR3 protein: CATSRDQSVRSLHF

V gene: TRBV5-1
J gene: TRBJ1-4
CDR3 length: 18
CDR3 protein: CASSLPMGPPGTNEKLFF

V gene: TRBV3-1
J gene: TRBJ2-2
CDR3 length: 16
CDR3 protein: CASSRRDRGSTGELFF

V gene: TRBV12-3/TRBV12-4
J gene: TRBJ2-4
CDR3 length: 15
CDR3 protein: CASSSTGTGVNIQYF

V gene: TRBV28
J gene: TRBJ1-2
CDR3 length: 11
CDR3 protein: CALRTNYGYTF

V gene: TRBV7-2
J gene: TRBJ2-7
CDR3 length: 16
CDR3 protein: CASSLVPAGGTSEQYF

V gene: TRBV28
J gene: TRBJ2-3
CDR3 length: 16
CDR3 protein: CASSLPSSGGPHEQYF

V gene: TRBV27
J gene: TRBJ1-2
CDR3 length: 13
CDR3 protein: CASSPDSDYGYTF

V gene: TRBV4-1
J gene: TRBJ1-5
CDR3 length: 14
CDR3 protein: CASSQVTHNQPQHF

V gene: TRBV20-1
J gene: TRBJ2-5
CDR3 length: 15
CDR3 protein: CSARDGGRILETQYF

V gene: TRBV28
J gene: TRBJ1-5
CDR3 length: 14
CDR3 protein: CASSPDRDDQPQHF

V gene: TRBV9
J gene: TRBJ2-2
CDR3 length: 16
CDR3 protein: CASSPRGVVNTGELFF

V gene: TRBV27
J gene: TRBJ1-1
CDR3 length: 13
CDR3 protein: CASSLSYNTEAFF

V gene: TRBV20-1
J gene: TRBJ2-5
CDR3 length: 15
CDR3 protein: CSARDLGTAVHTQYF

V gene: TRBV27
J gene: TRBJ1-5
CDR3 length: 14
CDR3 protein: CASSWTGSNQPQHF

V gene: TRBV6-2/TRBV6-3
J gene: TRBJ2-3
CDR3 length: 15
CDR3 protein: CASSYSFSKSDTQYF

V gene: TRBV6-2/TRBV6-3
J gene: TRBJ2-1
CDR3 length: 13
CDR3 protein: CATQRAAPNEQFF

V gene: TRBV25-1
J gene: TRBJ2-2
CDR3 length: 16
CDR3 protein: CASSEYTQGSTGELFF

V gene: TRBV28
J gene: TRBJ1-2
CDR3 length: 11
CDR3 protein: CASSGARGYTF

V gene: TRBV7-2
J gene: TRBJ1-2
CDR3 length: 17
CDR3 protein: CASSLSGQAPAGYGYTF

V gene: TRBV28
J gene: TRBJ2-3
CDR3 length: 14
CDR3 protein: CASSLEVGADTQYF

V gene: TRBV7-3
J gene: TRBJ2-3
CDR3 length: 15
CDR3 protein: CASSPRNRDVNTQYF

V gene: TRBV7-2
J gene: TRBJ1-5
CDR3 length: 15
CDR3 protein: CASSLGGVLNQPQHF

V gene: TRBV20-1
J gene: TRBJ2-1
CDR3 length: 14
CDR3 protein: CSASGTSGSVEQFF

V gene: TRBV25-1
J gene: TRBJ2-1
CDR3 length: 13
CDR3 protein: CASSRAHYNEQFF

V gene: TRBV20-1
J gene: TRBJ1-4
CDR3 length: 15
CDR3 protein: CSAPPATGLNEKLFF

V gene: TRBV28
J gene: TRBJ2-1
CDR3 length: 15
CDR3 protein: CASSLASGQYNEQFF

V gene: TRBV11-3
J gene: TRBJ1-1
CDR3 length: 13
CDR3 protein: CASSFSGTGQAFF

V gene: TRBV6-6
J gene: TRBJ2-7
CDR3 length: 14
CDR3 protein: CASSPQRGLDEQYF

V gene: TRBV20-1
J gene: TRBJ1-1
CDR3 length: 12
CDR3 protein: CSATGRDTEAFF

V gene: TRBV29-1
J gene: TRBJ2-2
CDR3 length: 14
CDR3 protein: CSVESRGDTGELFF

V gene: TRBV20-1
J gene: TRBJ1-5
CDR3 length: 14
CDR3 protein: CSAEAGYSNQPQHF

V gene: TRBV29-1
J gene: TRBJ2-1
CDR3 length: 12
CDR3 protein: CSDRDNYNEQFF

V gene: TRBV5-1
J gene: TRBJ2-7
CDR3 length: 13
CDR3 protein: CASSLDSRGEQYF

V gene: TRBV20-1
J gene: TRBJ1-4
CDR3 length: 12
CDR3 protein: CSALRTGEKLFF

V gene: TRBV7-2
J gene: TRBJ1-5
CDR3 length: 12
CDR3 protein: CASSFADQPQHF

V gene: TRBV6-1
J gene: TRBJ2-5
CDR3 length: 15
CDR3 protein: CASIIHINPGETQYF

V gene: TRBV29-1
J gene: TRBJ2-5
CDR3 length: 13
CDR3 protein: CSVGPGVQETQYF